The clone carrying this TCR beta chain appeared a few times. The record originates from a study of blood T cell repertoires in COVID-19. The overall study: Samples taken during acute and convalescent COVID-19 were collected in the United States, Italy and Spain. PBMCs, B-cell-depleted T cells, or T cells were the source of the cDNA or gDNA that made up the material.

As processed by the authors: Reference gene primers were amplified, and this amplification served to estimate nucleated cell counts. Libraries were prepared by immunoSEQ multiplex PCR; TCRdb keeps only in-frame clonotypes and omits some of them. For V, J and clone size, that table is used; D and trimming come from the DNA. The sample lists 250,000 or so clones, around nine tenths seen once, with under 2% in the top ten. Sequencing was performed on peripheral blood. The sequence was collected from a man aged 30 to 45 with active or convalescent COVID-19.

CDR3 DNA sequence: TGTGCCAGCAGCTCCGCGCGCAGGGGGCTAGGCTATGGCTACACCTTC. Translation gives CASSSARRGLGYGYTF. The chain recombines TRBV7-2 with TRBJ1-2; 8 bases agree with TRBD1. The germline V gene encodes CDR1 SGHTA and CDR2 FQGNSA. The CDR3 has 16 amino acids. V shed 4 bases and J 4 bases; nucleotides not matched to a gene: 11.